A selection of T cell receptor beta chains follows, all from one sample in a study of shared clonotypes between healthy human individuals. This table comes from immunoSEQ multiplex PCR, and its TCRdb copy is limited to in-frame clones, with some not included. The table lists roughly 2.1 million clones, more than 85% of them singletons. The source material was naive CD8+ T cells from PBMCs. All receptors derive from a man between 18 and 29 years old in good health. Some clones in this sample may be carry-over from other donors' samples. Each CDR3 is given with its conserved first and last residue. The D gene is left open where the match is weak. A row's size may be missing; if present it is once, few, many or a size class.

>TRBJ1-2|NA|NA|TRBV30
TGTGCCTGGAATCCGCGAAGTGGCTACACCTTC
CAWNPRSGYTF
>TRBJ1-5|NA|NA|TRBV5-5
TGTGCCAGCAGCTTTGAAGACGGAGACAATCAGCCCCAGCATTTT
CASSFEDGDNQPQHF
>TRBJ2-3|NA|NA|TRBV30
TGTGCCTGGAGTGTACGGGCTTTCACAGATACGCAGTATTTT
CAWSVRAFTDTQYF
>TRBJ2-1|NA|TRBD2|TRBV4-1
TGCGCCAGCAGCAAGCGGGATCCCGAGCCGAATGAGCAGTTCTTC
CASSKRDPEPNEQFF
>TRBJ1-2|NA|TRBD1|TRBV19
TGTGCCAGTAGTACCTGGGACAGCCTAATAGCGGGCTACACCTTC
CASSTWDSLIAGYTF
>TRBJ1-5|NA|TRBD1|TRBV7-8
TGTGCCAGCAGCTTAGGGACAGGGGTCAATCAGCCCCAGCATTTT
CASSLGTGVNQPQHF
>TRBJ1-5|NA|NA|TRBV19
TGTGCCAGTACCTTAACCCCGCCGGCCCGTCCCCAGCATTTT
CASTLTPPARPQHF
>TRBJ2-1|NA|TRBD2|TRBV19
TGTGCCAGTACCCCAACGAGGGAACTAGCGGGGTACAATGAGCAGTTCTTC
CASTPTRELAGYNEQFF
>TRBJ1-2|once|NA|TRBV4-1
TGCGCCAGCAGCCAAGAGGCAGGGGTCTATGGCTACACCTTC
CASSQEAGVYGYTF
>TRBJ2-7|once|NA|TRBV7-2
TGTGCCAGCAGTAGGGGTCGCGAGCAGTACTTC
CASSRGREQYF
>TRBJ2-7|NA|TRBD1|TRBV2
TGTGCCAGCAATTGGGACAGGGGATCCTACGAGCAGTACTTC
CASNWDRGSYEQYF
>TRBJ2-7|NA|TRBD2|TRBV28
TGTGCCAGCAGTCCGCGGACTAGCGGGAGCTCCTACGAGCAGTACTTC
CASSPRTSGSSYEQYF
>TRBJ2-6|NA|TRBD1|TRBV29-1
TGCAGCGCAGGGGACAGAACCAACGTCCTGACTTTC
CSAGDRTNVLTF
>TRBJ2-1|NA|NA|TRBV27
TGTGCCAGTCTCCCCCGGGGAAACAATGAGCAGTTCTTC
CASLPRGNNEQFF
>TRBJ2-7|once|TRBD2|TRBV4-1
TGCGCCAGCAGCCAAAGGGAAGCGGGAGACTCTTCCTACGAGCAGTACTTC
CASSQREAGDSSYEQYF
>TRBJ1-1|NA|NA|TRBV6-5
TGTGCCAGCAGTCCCCCGGGGGGGATGAACACTGAAGCTTTCTTT
CASSPPGGMNTEAFF
>TRBJ2-7|NA|NA|TRBV7-8
TGTGCCAGCAGCTTCGCACGACAAACCTACGAGCAGTACTTC
CASSFARQTYEQYF
>TRBJ2-2|NA|NA|TRBV11-2
TGTGCCAGCAGCTTAGGGGCCACCGGGGAGCTGTTTTTT
CASSLGATGELFF
>TRBJ1-1|NA|NA|TRBV4-3
TGCGCCAGCAGCCCAGGACAGTTGAACACTGAAGCTTTCTTT
CASSPGQLNTEAFF
>TRBJ2-2|NA|TRBD2|TRBV28
TGTGCCAGCAGTTTACGGCGGGAGTTAGCCGGGGAGCTGTTTTTT
CASSLRRELAGELFF
>TRBJ1-1|NA|NA|TRBV5-1
TGCGCCAGCAGCTTGGAATGGCAGGGCGGGGTAGACACTGAAGCTTTCTTT
CASSLEWQGGVDTEAFF
>TRBJ2-1|once|NA|TRBV12-5
TGTGCTAGTGGTTTGGTGGGACCTGTGGGGAGGCCCTACAATGAGCAGTTCTTC
CASGLVGPVGRPYNEQFF
>TRBJ2-1|NA|NA|TRBV27
TGTGCCAGCAGTTATTCCGGCGGGGAATCCTACAATGAGCAGTTCTTC
CASSYSGGESYNEQFF
>TRBJ2-7|NA|TRBD1|TRBV30
TGTGCCTGGAGGGACACCTCGGGACAGTCAGCACATTACGAGCAGTACTTC
CAWRDTSGQSAHYEQYF
>TRBJ2-1|NA|TRBD2|TRBV28
TGTGCCAGCAGTCCTATAGCGGGATCAACCTACAATGAGCAGTTCTTC
CASSPIAGSTYNEQFF
>TRBJ1-5|NA|NA|TRBV11-2
TGTGCCAGCAGCCTCGAGGTTGGGCAGCCCCAGCATTTT
CASSLEVGQPQHF
>TRBJ1-1|NA|NA|TRBV12-5
TGTGCTAGTGGTTTGGCCCTCCCGACGGGGACGAACACTGAAGCTTTCTTT
CASGLALPTGTNTEAFF
>TRBJ2-1|NA|TRBD2|TRBV27
TGTGCCAGCAGCCCGACAGGGGGCCCAAGACTAGCGGGAGACAATGAGCAGTTCTTC
CASSPTGGPRLAGDNEQFF
>TRBJ2-2|NA|NA|TRBV9
TGTGCCAGCAGCCCCAGACGAGACGGGAACACCGGGGAGCTGTTTTTT
CASSPRRDGNTGELFF
>TRBJ2-3|NA|TRBD2|TRBV6-5
TGTGCCAGCAGTTACGGACTAGCGGGAGATACGCAGTATTTT
CASSYGLAGDTQYF
>TRBJ1-2|NA|TRBD1|TRBV7-3
TGTGCCAGCAGCTTAAAAGCCTACAGGGGCGGCTATGGCTACACCTTC
CASSLKAYRGGYGYTF
>TRBJ1-1|NA|NA|TRBV7-8
TGTGCCAGCAGCTTCCGGGCTGTGGGAACTGAAGCTTTCTTT
CASSFRAVGTEAFF
>TRBJ1-1|few|NA|TRBV13
TGTGCCAGCAGCCCCTTTGGGGGTGAAGCTTTCTTT
CASSPFGGEAFF
>TRBJ2-1|NA|TRBD2|TRBV10-1
TGCGCCAGCAGTACATCCGGGACTAGCGCTTACAATGAGCAGTTCTTC
CASSTSGTSAYNEQFF
>TRBJ2-4|NA|TRBD1|TRBV7-9
TGTGCCAGCAGCGCGCAGGGGGCTAGGAACATTCAGTACTTC
CASSAQGARNIQYF
>TRBJ1-5|NA|NA|TRBV27
TGTGCCAGCAGACCAAGGGAGGATAGCAATCAGCCCCAGCATTTT
CASRPREDSNQPQHF